One sample yielded the 20 T cell receptor beta chains listed below, sequenced in a study of blood T cells in healthy people across ages. Through a sample-barcoded 5' primer and a J-beta primer mix, a second PCR was run for roughly 7 to 12 cycles. One entry per CDR3 protein results from TCRdb running MiXCR on the 5' RACE reads. The sample carries roughly 800,000 distinct CDR3 sequences, roughly 60% recorded once. The sequencing sample was made of blood. The origin of the receptors is a man aged 25 to 45 in good health.

The rearrangement links TRBV9 to TRBJ2-5; a weak D match, TRBD1 (6 bases). V lost 6 bases, J lost 1 base, and 10 bases lay in between. CDR1 SGDLS and CDR2 YYNGEE come from the germline V gene. This CDR3 region has 13 residues. The CDR3 is CASNRDTQETQYF. DNA of the CDR3: TGTGCCAGCAACCGGGACACCCAAGAGACCCAGTACTTC.

The V and J genes are TRBV6-5 and TRBJ1-6, with TRBD1 as a possible D gene (5 bases). CDR3 length: 18 amino acids. Deletions cut 1 base from V and 6 bases from J, with 19 bases between. The germline V gene has CDR1 MNHEY and CDR2 SVGAGI. CDR3 DNA sequence: TGTGCCAGCAGTTACTTCTCGACCGGGACGGGCTTTAATTCACCCCTCCACTTT. This gives the protein CASSYFSTGTGFNSPLHF.

This clonotype was observed a handful of times. The rearrangement joins TRBV12-3 or TRBV12-4 to TRBJ1-2, with TRBD1 matching 8 bases. V gave up 1 base and J gave up 8 bases; unmatched junction bases: 6. The CDR3 is 14 amino acids. The chain's CDR3 is CASSLGQGAYGYTF. The CDR3 bases are TGTGCCAGCAGTTTAGGGCAGGGGGCGTACGGCTACACCTTC.

The chain recombines TRBV11-2 with TRBJ2-1; possibly TRBD2 for D (5 bases). This CDR3 has 16 amino acids. Deletions cut 4 bases from V and 6 bases from J, with 19 bases between. Germline CDR1 reads SGHAT; CDR2 reads FQNNGV. This CDR3 reads CASSYTQGLIVNEQFF. CDR3 DNA: TGTGCCAGCAGCTACACACAAGGACTGATTGTCAATGAGCAGTTCTTC.

The V and J genes are TRBV12-3 or TRBV12-4 and TRBJ2-7; a possible D gene is TRBD1 (6 bases). Between the trimmed V and J ends, which lost 6 bases and 7 bases, there was a span of 22 bases. This CDR3 contains 15 residues. In DNA form, the CDR3 reads TGTGCCAGCAGGACAGGCGCCGGGGTCTACAATGAGCAGTACTTC. It codes for CASRTGAGVYNEQYF.

The rearrangement joins TRBV27 to TRBJ2-5; 7 bases are shared with TRBD1. Trimming cost V 4 bases and J 0 bases; bases outside gene matches: 5. Per the germline V gene, CDR1 is MNHEY and CDR2 is SMNVEV (reference sequence). This CDR3 is built from 15 residues. The CDR3: CASSSDRAYQETQYF. CDR3 DNA sequence: TGTGCCAGCAGTTCCGACAGGGCCTACCAAGAGACCCAGTACTTC.

This chain uses TRBV4-2 with TRBJ1-5; unclear D gene. V lost 2 bases, J lost 7 bases, and 15 bases lay in between. CDR1 and CDR2 (germline): LGHNA, YNFKEQ. This CDR3 region has 15 residues. In DNA, the CDR3 is TGTGCCAGCAGCCAAAAAGTCGACACGAGCCAGCCCCAGCATTTT. This codes for CASSQKVDTSQPQHF.

This clonotype was picked up a small number of times. CDR3 in amino acids: CSARQGGGTYNEQFF. The CDR3 DNA reads TGCAGTGCTAGACAGGGCGGGGGGACTTACAATGAGCAGTTCTTC. The chain uses TRBV20-1 and TRBJ2-1, with 8 bases lining up with TRBD2. The J segment lost 4 bases and the V segment lost 2 bases, leaving 7 bases of the junction unmatched. The CDR3 is made up of 15 amino acids. Germline V gene sequence: CDR1 DFQATT, CDR2 SNEGSKA (reference sequence).

The chain has TRBV11-2 and TRBJ2-1, with D hard to call. The CDR3 extends over 14 amino acids. The V end was cut by 5 bases, the J end by 5 bases, with 13 bases between. Per germline, CDR1 SGHAT and CDR2 FQNNGV. CDR3 in amino acids: CASSPQRIHNEQFF. The DNA for the CDR3 is TGTGCCAGCAGCCCCCAGCGAATACACAATGAGCAGTTCTTC.

This rearrangement joins TRBV11-2 to TRBJ2-5, with D tentatively TRBD2 (6 bases). The V end was cut by 7 bases, the J end by 11 bases, with 26 bases between. CDR3 size: 15 residues. In germline, CDR1 is SGHAT, CDR2 FQNNGV. In DNA, the CDR3 is TGTGCCAGCACAGAGGGACTCATAATTCAAAATGAGCAGTACTTC. Translated: CASTEGLIIQNEQYF. Full variable domain (remainder filled in from reference TRBV11-2 and TRBJ2-5): EAGVAQSPRYKIIEKRQSVAFWCNPISGHATLYWYQQILGQGPKLLIQFQNNGVVDDSQLPKDRFSAERLKGVDSTLKIQPAKLEDSAVYLCASTEGLIIQNEQYFGPGTRLLVL.

The V call is TRBV4-2, the J call TRBJ2-1; D remains unclear. CDR1 and CDR2 (germline): LGHNA, YNFKEQ. This CDR3 spans 19 amino acids. Trimming cost V 0 bases and J 0 bases, with 18 bases left between them. The CDR3 nucleotides are TGTGCCAGCAGCCAAGATAGATTCACTAACGCGAGCTCCTACAATGAGCAGTTCTTC. Its translation: CASSQDRFTNASSYNEQFF.

The rearrangement uses TRBV20-1 and TRBJ2-3; perhaps TRBD1 as D (6 bases). Germline loops: CDR1 DFQATT, CDR2 SNEGSKA (reference sequence). The germline V and J ends were trimmed by 7 bases and 2 bases, with 16 bases remaining between them. The CDR3 is 14 amino acids. The CDR3 DNA reads TGCAGTGTTAGGCCCCGGGACATCACAGATACGCAGTATTTT. Translating it yields CSVRPRDITDTQYF.

Worth noting for this clonotype: Mismatch with germline at one junction end may stem from a read error. The V call is TRBV12-3 or TRBV12-4, the J call TRBJ2-6; weak D call: TRBD2 (6 bases). The CDR3 has 16 residues. CDR3 bases: TGTGCCAGCAGTGTCGGAGGGGCAGACGGGGCCAATGTCCTGACTTTC. It codes for CASSVGGADGANVLTF.

The chain combines TRBV29-1 with TRBJ2-7; D might be TRBD1 or TRBD2, each matching 5 bases. CDR1 and CDR2 from the germline V gene are SQVTM and ANQGSEA. Trimming took 4 bases from V and 0 from J, leaving 22 bases between them. The CDR3 has 17 residues. The CDR3 spells CSVVSRAARLNSYEQYF. CDR3 DNA sequence: TGCAGCGTTGTTAGCAGGGCCGCCCGACTAAACTCCTACGAGCAGTACTTC.

The V and J genes are TRBV20-1 and TRBJ2-5; TRBD2 might be the D (5 bases). The ends were cut back, 7 bases at V and 3 bases at J, with 15 bases in the middle. CDR1 DFQATT and CDR2 SNEGSKA come from the germline V gene (reference sequence). The CDR3 is made up of 13 amino acids. The CDR3 sequence is CSDVITGEETQYF. CDR3 in DNA: TGCAGTGACGTTATTACCGGGGAAGAGACCCAGTACTTC.

In the case of this clonotype: This may be a read error: a much more frequent sequence differs by one nucleotide. The chain employs TRBV29-1 and TRBJ2-1; D uncertain. The germline V and J ends were trimmed by 3 bases and 13 bases, with 16 bases remaining between them. The CDR3 totals 12 residues. Germline assignment: CDR1 SQVTM and CDR2 ANQGSEA. This CDR3 is CSVEYVAATQFF. The CDR3 region has the DNA TGCAGCGTTGAGTATGTTGCCGCGACCCAGTTCTTC.

The J gene is TRBJ2-1, the V gene TRBV29-1, with D perhaps assigned TRBD1 or TRBD2 (5 bases each). The CDR3 is 14 residues long. Germline V gives CDR1 SQVTM, CDR2 ANQGSEA. Trimming shortened V by 8 bases and J by 5 bases, and 19 bases separated the two germline ends. CDR3 protein: CSTLLGTEDNEQFF. In DNA form, the CDR3 reads TGCAGCACGCTGCTTGGGACCGAGGACAATGAGCAGTTCTTC.

The chain combines TRBV6-1 with TRBJ1-5; 10 bases are shared with TRBD1. V gave up 9 bases and J gave up 0 bases; unmatched junction bases: 14. This CDR3 comprises 18 residues. Germline CDR1 reads MNHNS; CDR2 reads SASEGT. CDR3 in amino acids: CASNARGTGAYSNQPQHF. Here the CDR3 DNA reads TGTGCCAGTAATGCTAGGGGGACAGGGGCATATAGCAATCAGCCCCAGCATTTT.

The chain couples TRBV20-1 to TRBJ2-1; 10 positions match TRBD1. Looked up from germline, CDR1 is DFQATT and CDR2 is SNEGSKA (reference sequence). Trimming at V came to 3 bases and at J to 4 bases, leaving 9 bases not matched to a gene. The CDR3 loop spans 16 amino acids. The CDR3 is CSASRPGTGAYNEQFF. Written as DNA, the CDR3 is TGCAGTGCTAGTCGGCCTGGGACAGGGGCTTACAATGAGCAGTTCTTC.

This clonotype was detected only a few times. The gene calls are TRBV28 and TRBJ2-7, with no clear D. Trimming shortened V by 5 bases and J by 8 bases, and 10 bases separated the two germline ends. The CDR3 consists of 11 residues. From germline, CDR1 is MDHEN and CDR2 SYDVKM. DNA of the CDR3: TGTGCCAGCAGTCTCCTTACGCAGCAGTACTTC. Protein sequence: CASSLLTQQYF.